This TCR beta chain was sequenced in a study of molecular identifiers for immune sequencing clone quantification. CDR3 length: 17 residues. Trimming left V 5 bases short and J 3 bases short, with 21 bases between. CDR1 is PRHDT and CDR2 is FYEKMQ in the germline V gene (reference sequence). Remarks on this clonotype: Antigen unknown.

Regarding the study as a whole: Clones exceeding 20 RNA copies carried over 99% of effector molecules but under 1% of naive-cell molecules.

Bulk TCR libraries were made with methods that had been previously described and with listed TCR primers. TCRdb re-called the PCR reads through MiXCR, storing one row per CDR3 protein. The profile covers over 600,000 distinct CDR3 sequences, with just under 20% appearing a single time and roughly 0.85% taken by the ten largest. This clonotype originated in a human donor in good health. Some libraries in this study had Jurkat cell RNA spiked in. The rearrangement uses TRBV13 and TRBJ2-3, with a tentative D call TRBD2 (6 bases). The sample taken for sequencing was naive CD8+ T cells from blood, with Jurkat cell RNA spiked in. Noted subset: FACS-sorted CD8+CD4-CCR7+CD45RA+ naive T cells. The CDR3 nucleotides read TGTGCCAGCAGCCCAACAGGTGGGGGACTTACGACAGATACGCAGTATTTT. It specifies CASSPTGGGLTTDTQYF.